This paragraph reports one T cell receptor (beta chain). Clones were sequenced by immunoSEQ multiplex PCR, and TCRdb holds only the in-frame ones, with some missing. The table lists 60,000 to 70,000 clones, less than 90% of them singletons. The sample is drawn from a study of OX40 agonist ivuxolimab in advanced cancers. Germline values: CDR1 KGHSH, CDR2 LQKENI. Trimming took 5 bases from V and 7 from J; bases not matched to a gene: 14. This CDR3 spans 16 amino acids. Sample: CD4+ or CD8+ T cells sorted from blood, taken in a trial of the OX40 agonist ivuxolimab. The TCR was taken from an adult with an advanced solid tumor such as melanoma, head and neck, liver or kidney cancer. The V gene is TRBV18, the J gene TRBJ2-7; TRBD1 matches 10 bases. The CDR3 DNA follows: TGTGCCAGCTCATCGGGACAGGGGCCCTTCTCGGGGGAGCAGTACTTC. Translation: CASSSGQGPFSGEQYF.